This passage covers 5 T cell receptor beta chains from one sample sequenced in a study of blood T cells in healthy people across ages. Together with a sample-barcoded 5' primer, a J-beta primer mix was included in a second PCR lasting 7 to 11 cycles. TCRdb re-called the 5' RACE reads with MiXCR, one entry per CDR3 protein. The table lists 500,000 to 650,000 distinct CDR3 sequences, roughly a quarter of them singletons. A further study also used this sample, focusing on T cells of mothers and their children.

Sequenced material: blood. Every receptor here comes from a boy between 2 and 10 years old in good health.

This chain uses TRBV20-1 with TRBJ1-2; 7 bases are a match to TRBD1. The germline V gene encodes CDR1 DFQATT and CDR2 SNEGSKA (reference sequence). With 6 bases clipped from V and 5 bases from J, the junction kept 15 bases outside the gene matches. The CDR3 has 15 residues. The CDR3 is CSAPNRGLSSYGYTF. DNA for the CDR3: TGCAGTGCGCCCAACAGGGGTCTAAGCTCGTATGGCTACACCTTC.

This clonotype has a handful of counts. The V and J genes are TRBV12-3 or TRBV12-4 and TRBJ1-5; TRBD1 might be the D (5 bases). Trimming cost V 7 bases and J 7 bases, with 14 bases left between them. The CDR3 loop spans 13 amino acids. In nucleotides, the CDR3 is TGTGCCAGCACCACGGGACCCGGGCAGCCCCAGCATTTT. Amino acid sequence: CASTTGPGQPQHF.

This clonotype was picked up a small number of times. The chain joins TRBV6-5 to TRBJ2-1; the match to TRBD2 covers 7 bases. The CDR3 runs to 16 residues. After removal of 3 bases from V and 4 bases from J, the junction contained 9 bases not matched to a gene. The germline CDR1 and CDR2 sequences are MNHEY and SVGAGI. Here the CDR3 reads CASSYASGVEYNEQFF. The CDR3 DNA follows: TGTGCCAGCAGTTATGCAAGCGGGGTAGAGTACAATGAGCAGTTCTTC.

The V call is TRBV19, the J call TRBJ2-7; no firm D call. The CDR3 contains 12 residues. From germline, CDR1 is LNHDA and CDR2 SQIVND (reference sequence). The V end lost 7 bases, the J end lost 2 bases, and 9 bases lay between the germline ends. The DNA of the CDR3 is TGTGCCAGTATGAGTCAGACCTACGAGCAGTACTTC. This translates into CASMSQTYEQYF.

The table lists this clonotype with a few counts. The CDR3 loop is CATSRDLLPGTFEQYF. The CDR3 bases are TGTGCCACCAGCAGAGATCTTCTCCCCGGGACCTTCGAGCAGTACTTC. V and J are TRBV15 and TRBJ2-7; D tentatively fits TRBD1 or TRBD2 (5 bases each). The germline V and J ends were trimmed by 0 bases and 6 bases, with 18 bases remaining between them. The CDR3 is made up of 16 amino acids. In germline, CDR1 is LNHNV, CDR2 YYDKDF (reference sequence).